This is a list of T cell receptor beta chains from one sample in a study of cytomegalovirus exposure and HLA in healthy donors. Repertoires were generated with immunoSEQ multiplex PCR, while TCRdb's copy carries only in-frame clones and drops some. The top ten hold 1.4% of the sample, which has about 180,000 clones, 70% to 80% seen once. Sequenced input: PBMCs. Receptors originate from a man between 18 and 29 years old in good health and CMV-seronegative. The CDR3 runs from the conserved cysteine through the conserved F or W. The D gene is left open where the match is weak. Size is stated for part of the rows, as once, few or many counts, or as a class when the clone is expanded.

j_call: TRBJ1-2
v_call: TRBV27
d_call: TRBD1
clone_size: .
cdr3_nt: TGTGCCAGCAGTTATGACAGGGCTAACTATGGCTACACCTTC
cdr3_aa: CASSYDRANYGYTF

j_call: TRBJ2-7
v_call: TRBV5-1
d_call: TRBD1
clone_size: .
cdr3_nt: TGCGCCAGCACCGGGACAGAAAGCTACGAGCAGTACTTC
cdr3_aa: CASTGTESYEQYF

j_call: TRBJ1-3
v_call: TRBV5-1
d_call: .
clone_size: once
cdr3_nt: TGCGCCAGCAGCTTGGGGGCTGTGGGAAACACCATATATTTT
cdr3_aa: CASSLGAVGNTIYF

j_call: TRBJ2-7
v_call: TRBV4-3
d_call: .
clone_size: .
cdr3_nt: TGCGCCAGCAGCCAAGAAACCAGCTACGAGCAGTACTTC
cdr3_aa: CASSQETSYEQYF

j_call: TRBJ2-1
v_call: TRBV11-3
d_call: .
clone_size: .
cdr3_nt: TGTGCCAGCAGCCTAGGACTAAGCTACAATGAGCAGTTCTTC
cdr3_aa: CASSLGLSYNEQFF

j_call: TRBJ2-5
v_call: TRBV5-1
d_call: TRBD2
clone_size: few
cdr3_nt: TGCGCCAGCAGCTTGGGACTAGCGGGGGGGCGAGAGACCCAGTACTTC
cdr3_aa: CASSLGLAGGRETQYF

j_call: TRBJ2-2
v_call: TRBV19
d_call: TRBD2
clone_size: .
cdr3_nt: TGTGCCAGTATGAATCGGGAGGGCCTTTCCGGGGAGCTGTTTTTT
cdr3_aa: CASMNREGLSGELFF

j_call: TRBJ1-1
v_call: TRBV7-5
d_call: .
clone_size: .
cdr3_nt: TGTGCCAGAAGCCACGAACCCAGGACAGGGGAATCGTTTTCTGAAGCTTTCTTT
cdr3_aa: CARSHEPRTGESFSEAFF

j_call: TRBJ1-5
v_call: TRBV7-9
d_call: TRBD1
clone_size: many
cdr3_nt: TGTGCCAGCAGCAATAGTGGCAGGGGGTATCAGCCCCAGCATTTT
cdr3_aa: CASSNSGRGYQPQHF

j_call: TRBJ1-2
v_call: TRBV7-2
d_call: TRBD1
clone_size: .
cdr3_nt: TGTGCCAGCAGCTTCCGACAGGGGGTAACCTATGGCTACACCTTC
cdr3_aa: CASSFRQGVTYGYTF

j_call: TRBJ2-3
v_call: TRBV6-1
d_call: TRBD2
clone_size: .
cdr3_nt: TGTGCCAGCAGTGAAGTAACTAGCGGGCCTGATACGCAGTATTTT
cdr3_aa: CASSEVTSGPDTQYF

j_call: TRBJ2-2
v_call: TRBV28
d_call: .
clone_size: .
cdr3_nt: TGTGCCAGCAGTTTACTCAACACCGGGGAGCTGTTTTTT
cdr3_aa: CASSLLNTGELFF

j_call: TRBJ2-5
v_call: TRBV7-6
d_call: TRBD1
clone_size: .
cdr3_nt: TGTGCCAGCAGCTTCTCAACAGGGGGAGGTTGGGAGACCCAGTACTTC
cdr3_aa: CASSFSTGGGWETQYF

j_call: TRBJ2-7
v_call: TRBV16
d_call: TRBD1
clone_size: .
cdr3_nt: TGTGCCAGCAGCCAATATGGACAGGGAGACTACGAGCAGTACTTC
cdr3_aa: CASSQYGQGDYEQYF